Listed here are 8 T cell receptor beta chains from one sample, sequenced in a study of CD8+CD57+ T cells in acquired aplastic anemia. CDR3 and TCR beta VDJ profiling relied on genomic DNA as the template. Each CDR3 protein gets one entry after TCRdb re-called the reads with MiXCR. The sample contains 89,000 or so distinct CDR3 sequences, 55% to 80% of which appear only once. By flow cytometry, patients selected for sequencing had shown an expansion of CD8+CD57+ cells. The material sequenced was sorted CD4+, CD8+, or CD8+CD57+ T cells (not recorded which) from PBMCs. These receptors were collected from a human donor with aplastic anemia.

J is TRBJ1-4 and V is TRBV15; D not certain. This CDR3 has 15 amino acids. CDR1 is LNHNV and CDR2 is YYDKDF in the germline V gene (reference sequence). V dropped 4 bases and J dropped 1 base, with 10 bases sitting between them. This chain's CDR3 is CATSMAVGTNEKLFF. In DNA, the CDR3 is TGTGCCACCAGCATGGCAGTGGGAACTAATGAAAAACTGTTTTTT. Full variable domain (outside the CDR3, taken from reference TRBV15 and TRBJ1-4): DAMVIQNPRYQVTQFGKPVTLSCSQTLNHNVMYWYQQKSSQAPKLLFHYYDKDFNNEADTPDNFQSRRPNTSFCFLDIRSPGLGDTAMYLCATSMAVGTNEKLFFGSGTQLSVL.

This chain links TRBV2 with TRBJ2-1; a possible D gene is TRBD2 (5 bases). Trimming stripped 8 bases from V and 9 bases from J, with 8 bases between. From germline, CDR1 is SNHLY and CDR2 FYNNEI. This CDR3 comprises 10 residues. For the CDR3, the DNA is TGTGCCAGCCGTGGAGGTGAGCAGTTCTTC. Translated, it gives CASRGGEQFF.

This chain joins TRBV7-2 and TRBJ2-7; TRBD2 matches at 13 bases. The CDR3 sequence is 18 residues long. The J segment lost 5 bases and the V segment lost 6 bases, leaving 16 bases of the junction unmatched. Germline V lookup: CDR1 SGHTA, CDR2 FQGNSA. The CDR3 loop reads CASSLLRSWTSGSNEQYF. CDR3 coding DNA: TGTGCCAGCAGTTTATTGCGAAGTTGGACTAGCGGGAGCAACGAGCAGTACTTC. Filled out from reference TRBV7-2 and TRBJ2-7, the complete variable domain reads GAGVSQSPSNKVTEKGKDVELRCDPISGHTALYWYRQSLGQGLEFLIYFQGNSAPDKSGLPSDRFSAERTGGSVSTLTIQRTQQEDSAVYLCASSLLRSWTSGSNEQYFGPGTRLTVT.

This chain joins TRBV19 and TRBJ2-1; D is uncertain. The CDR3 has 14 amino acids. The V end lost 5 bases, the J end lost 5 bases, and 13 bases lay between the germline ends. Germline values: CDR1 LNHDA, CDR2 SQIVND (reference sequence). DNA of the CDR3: TGTGCCAGTAGTCATGGGTCGTTTGACAATGAGCAGTTCTTC. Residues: CASSHGSFDNEQFF.

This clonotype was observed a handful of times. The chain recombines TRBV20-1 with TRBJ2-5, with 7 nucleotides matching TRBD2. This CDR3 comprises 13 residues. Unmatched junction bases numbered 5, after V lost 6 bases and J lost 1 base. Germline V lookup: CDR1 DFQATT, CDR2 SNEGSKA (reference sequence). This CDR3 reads CSAKLAPQETQYF. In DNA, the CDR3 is TGCAGTGCCAAACTAGCGCCCCAAGAGACCCAGTACTTC.

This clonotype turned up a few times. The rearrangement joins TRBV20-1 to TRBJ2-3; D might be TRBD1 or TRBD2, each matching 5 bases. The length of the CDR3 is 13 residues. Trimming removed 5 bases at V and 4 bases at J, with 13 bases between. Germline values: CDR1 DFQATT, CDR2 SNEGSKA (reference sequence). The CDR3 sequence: CSASSEGSDTQYF. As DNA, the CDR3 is TGCAGTGCTTCCAGCGAGGGGTCAGATACGCAGTATTTT.

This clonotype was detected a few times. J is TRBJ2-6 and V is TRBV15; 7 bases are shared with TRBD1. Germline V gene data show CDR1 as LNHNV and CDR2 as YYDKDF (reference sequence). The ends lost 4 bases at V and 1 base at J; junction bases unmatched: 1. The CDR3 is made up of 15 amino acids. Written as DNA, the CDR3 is TGTGCCACCAGCAAGGGGGCGTCTGGGGCCAACGTCCTGACTTTC. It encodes CATSKGASGANVLTF.

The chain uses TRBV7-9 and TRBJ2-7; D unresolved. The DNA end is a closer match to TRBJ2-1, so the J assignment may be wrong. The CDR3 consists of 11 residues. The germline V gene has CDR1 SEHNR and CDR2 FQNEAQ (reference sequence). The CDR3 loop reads CASSRDNEQFF. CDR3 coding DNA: TGTGCCAGCAGCCGCGACAATGAGCAGTTCTTC.